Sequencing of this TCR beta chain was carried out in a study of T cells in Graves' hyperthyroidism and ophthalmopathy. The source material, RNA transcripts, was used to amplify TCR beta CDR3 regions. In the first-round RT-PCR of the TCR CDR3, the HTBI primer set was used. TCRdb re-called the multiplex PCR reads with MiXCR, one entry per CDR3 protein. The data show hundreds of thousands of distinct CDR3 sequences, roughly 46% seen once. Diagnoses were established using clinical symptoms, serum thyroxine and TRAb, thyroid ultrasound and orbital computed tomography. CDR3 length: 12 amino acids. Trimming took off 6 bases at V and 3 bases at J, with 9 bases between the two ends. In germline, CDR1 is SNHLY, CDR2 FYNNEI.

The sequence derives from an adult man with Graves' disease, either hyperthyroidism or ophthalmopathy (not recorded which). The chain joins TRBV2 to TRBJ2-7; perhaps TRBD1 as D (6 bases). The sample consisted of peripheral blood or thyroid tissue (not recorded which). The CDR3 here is CASRLDSYEQYF. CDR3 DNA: TGTGCCAGCAGGCTGGACAGCTACGAGCAGTACTTC.